This T cell receptor beta chain came from a study of early T cells in non-severe SARS-CoV-2 infection. The study's findings and limits: Sequences matched to VDJdb favored anti-spike CD8 responses, while private and CD4 specificities were missed.

One entry per CDR3 protein, called by TCRdb with MiXCR from the 5' RACE reads. The sample consists of some 40,000 distinct CDR3 sequences, more than 4.5% of them appearing once. Points on this clonotype: Antigen unknown.

V was cut by 3 bases and J by 7 bases, with 15 bases left in between. The CDR3 consists of 14 residues. Germline assignment: CDR1 ENHRY and CDR2 SYGVKD. This sample comprised whole blood, obtained at baseline. This chain joins TRBV10-3 and TRBJ2-5; TRBD2 is a possible D gene (5 bases). The TCR sequence derives from an adult who was a healthcare worker with PCR-confirmed SARS-CoV-2 infection or an uninfected control (not recorded which). CDR3 sequence reads: CAISEREQERTQYF. The CDR3 DNA sequence: TGTGCCATCAGTGAACGGGAACAAGAAAGGACCCAGTACTTC.